The clone carrying this T cell receptor (beta chain) was found a few times. Its target is unknown. Amplification of TCR alpha and beta CDR3 regions from RNA used iRepertoire nested multiplex PCR. Input was roughly 100-450 ng of tissue mRNA or PBMC total RNA. MiXCR was run by TCRdb on the multiplex PCR reads, yielding one entry per CDR3 protein. The sample includes some 85,000 distinct CDR3 sequences, 20% to 25% of them seen just once. The record originates from a study of glioma-infiltrating T cells. Findings and limits, study-wide: Non-neoplastic patients had below-expected tissue-blood divergence, while all gliomas exceeded expectation. Only very few CDR3 sequences appeared in both tissue and blood.

Germline CDR1 reads MGHRA; CDR2 reads YSYEKL. V lost 3 bases and J lost 2; bases outside the gene matches: 10. The CDR3 extends over 17 amino acids. Sample: glioma tissue, nonneoplastic brain tissue, or PBMCs (not recorded which). The rearrangement uses TRBV4-1 and TRBJ2-3; TRBD2 matches at 8 bases. This clonotype was obtained from a human donor with low-grade glioma or glioblastoma, undergoing nonglioma brain surgery, or in good health (not recorded which). The CDR3: CASSHLPGRGVTDTQYF. As DNA, the CDR3 is TGCGCCAGCAGCCACCTCCCCGGGCGGGGGGTCACAGATACGCAGTATTTT.